This TCR beta chain was profiled in a study of T-cell reconstitution after alpha-beta-depleted transplantation in children (dated by TCRdb to 2016 to 2017). About the investigation overall: Using TCR repertoire profiling, the study followed T-cell immune reconstitution in a quantitative way in children after TCRalphabeta/CD19-depleted allogeneic hematopoietic cell transplantation. Study-level results and caveats: In some patients, high TCRbeta diversity at day 60 was attributed to recipient T cells and intrathymic progenitors that had survived conditioning. The apparently early alphabetaT-cell count recovery about two months after transplant was reportedly dependent on only several hundred rapidly expanded clones derived from non-depleted graft cells. Over subsequent months, a decline in hyperexpanded clone frequencies was noted, and after one year, T-cell counts and TCRbeta diversity were mostly ascribed to newly produced T cells.

Remarks on this clonotype: Its antigen is not yet known. It may be a read error: a sequence one base away is much more abundant. The limits of the CDR3 on the DNA are not certain, so only TCRdb's listed CDR3 is given.

Receptor libraries were prepared by PCR. The sample was run on an Illumina HiSeq 2500. To normalize quantification of the TCRbeta repertoire, the TCR libraries were built with molecular barcoding that relied on unique molecular identifiers. Starting from the raw public reads, TCRdb applied fastp trimming at Q25, assembled clones with MiXCR and retained in-frame beta chains. Every CDR3 protein is listed once, alongside the most common genes and DNA of its rows. For this sample there are 150,000 to 200,000 distinct CDR3 sequences; 11% appear just once. About 12% of the sample is held by the ten biggest clonotypes. The germline V gene yields SQVTM for CDR1 and ANQGSEA for CDR2. The CDR3, cysteine through phenylalanine, is 13 amino acids long. The meaning of the sample's treatment or condition label: allogeneic hematopoietic cell transplantation with graft depleted of TCRalphabeta T cells and CD19 B cells. TCRalphabeta/CD19-depleted allogeneic hematopoietic cell grafts were given to the transplant recipients, all of whom were children.

This specimen consisted of PBMCs, obtained before TCRalphabeta/CD19-depleted stem cell transplant. The rearrangement joined TRBV29-1 to TRBJ1-3; TRBD1 was called by the table and not checked on the DNA. This receptor was obtained from a boy between 2 and 15 years old with acute myeloid leukemia, due to receive a stem cell transplant. The CDR3 region: CSVHVGQGNTVYF.